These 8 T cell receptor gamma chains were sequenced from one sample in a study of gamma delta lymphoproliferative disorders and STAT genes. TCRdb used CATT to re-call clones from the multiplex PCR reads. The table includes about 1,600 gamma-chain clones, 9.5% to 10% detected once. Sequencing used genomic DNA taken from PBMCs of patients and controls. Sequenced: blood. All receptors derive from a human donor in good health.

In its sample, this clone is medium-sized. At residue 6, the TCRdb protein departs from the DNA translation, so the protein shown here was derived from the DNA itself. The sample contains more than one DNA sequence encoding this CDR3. The CDR3 is CATWDGPHYKKLF. In nucleotides, the CDR3 is TGTGCCACCTGGGACGGGCCCCATTATAAGAAACTCTTT. The gene calls are TRGV2 and TRGJ1 or TRGJ2. The J gene was not available in TCRdb and was assigned here by matching the DNA to germline segments. J gave up 5 bases and V 0 bases, and 4 bases lay outside the gene matches. This CDR3 spans 13 amino acids. Germline assignment: CDR1 EGSNGY and CDR2 YDSYNSKV.

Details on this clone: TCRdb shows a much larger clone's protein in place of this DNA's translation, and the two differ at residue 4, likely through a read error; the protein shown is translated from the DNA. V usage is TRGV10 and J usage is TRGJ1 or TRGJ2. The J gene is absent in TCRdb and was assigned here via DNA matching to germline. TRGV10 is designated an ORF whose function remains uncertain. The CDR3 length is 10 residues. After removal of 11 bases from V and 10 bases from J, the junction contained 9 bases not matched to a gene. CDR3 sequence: CAARDQKKLF. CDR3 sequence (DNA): TGTGCTGCGCGGGATCAAAAGAAACTCTTT.

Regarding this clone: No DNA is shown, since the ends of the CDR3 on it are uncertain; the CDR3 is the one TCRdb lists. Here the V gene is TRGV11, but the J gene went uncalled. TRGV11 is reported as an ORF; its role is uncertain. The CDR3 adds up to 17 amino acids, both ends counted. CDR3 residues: CTTVPAGLGQNYYKKLF.

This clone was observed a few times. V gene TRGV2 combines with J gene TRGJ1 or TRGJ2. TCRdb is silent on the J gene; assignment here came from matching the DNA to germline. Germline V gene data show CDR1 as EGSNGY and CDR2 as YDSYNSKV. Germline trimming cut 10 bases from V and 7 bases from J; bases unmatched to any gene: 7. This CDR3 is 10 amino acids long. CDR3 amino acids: CATNRYKKLF. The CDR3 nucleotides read TGTGCCACTAATCGGTATAAGAAACTCTTT.

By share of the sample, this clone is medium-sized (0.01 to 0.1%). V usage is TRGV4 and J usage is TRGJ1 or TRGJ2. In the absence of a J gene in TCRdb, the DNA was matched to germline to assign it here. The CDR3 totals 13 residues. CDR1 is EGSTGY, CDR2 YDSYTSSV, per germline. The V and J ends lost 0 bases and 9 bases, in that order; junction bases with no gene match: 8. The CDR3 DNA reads TGTGCCACCTGGGATGGGCGTTGTCTTAAGAAACTCTTT. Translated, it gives CATWDGRCLKKLF.

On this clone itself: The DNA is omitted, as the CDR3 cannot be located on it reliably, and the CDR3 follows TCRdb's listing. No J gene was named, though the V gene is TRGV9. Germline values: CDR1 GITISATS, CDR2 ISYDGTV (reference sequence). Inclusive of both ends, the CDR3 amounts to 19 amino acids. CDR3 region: CALWPGIIIRNSLAVEQHF.

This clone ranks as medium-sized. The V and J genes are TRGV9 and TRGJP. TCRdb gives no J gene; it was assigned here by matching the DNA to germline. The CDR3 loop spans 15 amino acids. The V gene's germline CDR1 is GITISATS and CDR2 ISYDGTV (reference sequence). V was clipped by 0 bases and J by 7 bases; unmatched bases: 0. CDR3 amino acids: CALWEVELGKKIKVF. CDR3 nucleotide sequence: TGTGCCTTGTGGGAGGTGGAGTTGGGCAAAAAAATCAAGGTATTT.

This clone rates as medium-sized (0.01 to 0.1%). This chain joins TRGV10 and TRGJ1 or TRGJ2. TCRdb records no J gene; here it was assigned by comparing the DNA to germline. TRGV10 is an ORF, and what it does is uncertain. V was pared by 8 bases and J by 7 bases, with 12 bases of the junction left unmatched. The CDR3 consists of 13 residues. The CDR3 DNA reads TGTGCTGCGTGGGATTTAAGCCTCTATAAGAAACTCTTT. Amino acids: CAAWDLSLYKKLF.